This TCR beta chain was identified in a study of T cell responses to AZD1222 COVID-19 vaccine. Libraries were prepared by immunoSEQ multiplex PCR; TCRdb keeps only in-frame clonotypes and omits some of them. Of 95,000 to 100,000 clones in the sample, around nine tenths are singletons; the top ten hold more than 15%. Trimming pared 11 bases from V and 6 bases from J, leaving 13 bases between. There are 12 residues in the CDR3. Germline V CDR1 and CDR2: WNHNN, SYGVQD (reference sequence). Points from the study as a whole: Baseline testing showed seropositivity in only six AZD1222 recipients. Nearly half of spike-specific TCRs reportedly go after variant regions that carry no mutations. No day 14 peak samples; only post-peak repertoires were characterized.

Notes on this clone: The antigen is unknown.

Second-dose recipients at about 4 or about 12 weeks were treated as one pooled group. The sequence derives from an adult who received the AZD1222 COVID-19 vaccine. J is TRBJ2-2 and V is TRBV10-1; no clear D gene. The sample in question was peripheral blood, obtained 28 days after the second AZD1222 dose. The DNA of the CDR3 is TGCGCCCGCCGGGCCCGGGCCGGGGAGCTGTTTTTT. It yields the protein CARRARAGELFF.